The following is a T cell receptor (beta chain) sequence with its context. CDR1 MGHRA and CDR2 YSYEKL come from the germline V gene. The CDR3 extends over 17 amino acids. Trimming cost V 4 bases and J 0 bases, with 18 bases left between them. The data stem from a study of T cell responses to AZD1222 COVID-19 vaccine. For the study at large: Second-dose recipients at about 4 or about 12 weeks were treated as one pooled group.

Sequencing used immunoSEQ multiplex PCR; TCRdb keeps in-frame clones, though not all of them. The table lists 150,000 or so clones, 92% of them singletons, with around 1.9% in the top ten. Sample: peripheral blood, taken on day 0 of AZD1222 vaccination. This TCR was recovered from an adult in good health. The gene calls are TRBV4-1 and TRBJ1-2; tentatively, D is TRBD1 (5 bases). CDR3 nucleotides: TGCGCCAGCAGCCCTATCTGGGGGTCCTCTTCTAACTATGGCTACACCTTC. Its translation: CASSPIWGSSSNYGYTF.